One T cell receptor (beta chain) is described in this entry. The CDR3 extends 3 residues past the end of the read, so its final part is completed from the germline J gene. Trimming shortened V by 4 bases and J by 3 bases, and 20 bases separated the two germline ends. The CDR3 is 16 residues long. Germline CDR1 and CDR2: SGHRS and YFSETQ. This sample is part of a study of T cells in women clearing cervical HPV infection. TCRdb keeps only in-frame clones here, not all; method: immunoSEQ multiplex PCR. This sample lists 23,000 or so clones; its ten largest clones have roughly 2.6%. This TCR was sampled from a woman between 18 and 70 years old with a cervical HPV16 infection that either progressed to CIN3+ or cleared (not recorded which). The chain combines TRBV5-1 with TRBJ2-7, with D possibly being TRBD2 (6 bases). The sample taken for sequencing was blood buffy coat. CDR3 DNA, as far as it was read: TGCGCCAGCAGCCCTGGACCTCTCGGGGGAGTCTACGAG. Protein product: CASSPGPLGGVYE. The whole CDR3 sequence is CASSPGPLGGVYEQYF.